This TCR beta chain comes out of a study of T-cell memory formation after mild COVID-19. Findings and limits, study-wide: Pre-infection memory carried some responding clones, suggesting that cross-reactive memory joined. The study found contracting CD4+ clones mainly in CM and EM and contracting CD8+ clones in EMRA.

Germline CDR1 reads SGHVS; CDR2 reads FQNEAQ. This CDR3 contains 14 residues. With 5 bases clipped from V and 4 bases from J, the junction kept 4 bases outside the gene matches. Each CDR3 protein is one row after TCRdb ran MiXCR on the 5' RACE reads. Among about 470,000 distinct CDR3 sequences listed, over 15% were seen once. With regard to this clonotype: The antigen is not known.

The chain employs TRBV7-8 and TRBJ2-1; 8 nucleotides agree with TRBD1. Specimen: PBMCs or a T cell subset sorted from them (not recorded which). The TCR was taken from an adult woman who had mild COVID-19 (a few samples of this study predate the infection). Cell type and time point are not known. The CDR3 bases are TGTGCCAGCAGCGCCCGGGACAGGTACAATGAGCAGTTCTTC. Its protein product is CASSARDRYNEQFF.